This T cell receptor (beta chain) was profiled in a study of blood T cell repertoires in COVID-19 (dated by TCRdb to 2019 to 2021). Study-level background: Collaborator samples came from the United States, Italy and Spain and covered acute and convalescent phases of COVID-19. The samples were drawn from the first 160 participants of the ongoing ImmuneRACE study and from 1,254 subjects provided by 6 global collaborators. Sample metadata almost always included a de-identified subject ID, COVID-19 status, age in years and sex. The material from the prospective study consisted of cDNA or gDNA derived from T cells, B-cell-depleted T cells, or PBMCs. HLA class I and class II types, where available, came from metadata supplied by the sample provider rather than from assay-based typing. Deeply sampled blood TCRbeta repertoires from subjects exposed to, actively infected with, or recovered from COVID-19 were included in the dataset. The repertoires were released in a freely available public database intended as a resource for research on the immune response to SARS-CoV-2.

The immunoSEQ Assay, a bias-controlled multiplex PCR, was used to amplify TCRbeta CDR3 regions from genomic DNA. The paper's processing steps were these. Within the assay, amplification of reference gene primers was used to estimate how many nucleated cells each sample contained. To quantify the absolute abundance of each unique TCRbeta CDR3 rearrangement, sequence reads were collapsed and filtered. For each sample, productive Simpson clonality was calculated as the square root of Simpson's diversity index across productive rearrangements. TCRdb re-hosts the immuneACCESS table, in-frame sequences only. Its copies lack some clones; in the studies checked, an unresolved V gene accounts for under half of them, and the cause for the rest is not known. V, J and clone size are taken as reported in that table, and D and trimming were inferred from the DNA itself. The sample records over 200,000 clones, roughly 88% of which are singletons. Roughly 0.8% of the sample is in the top ten clones.

This clone was observed once. Its recognized antigen is unknown. Qualities for individual bases were not recorded, and no much larger clone is one base off. Collaborating institutions collected whole blood in K2EDTA tubes following their own protocols. For TCRbeta analysis, collaborators shipped samples in one of three forms: frozen whole blood, isolated PBMCs, or DNA extracted from either of those sample types. Trimming leaves V shorter by 8 bases and J shorter by 7 bases, with the junction holding 16 bases beyond the gene matches. From a lookup of the germline V gene, CDR1 and CDR2 are KGHDR and SFDVKD. Spanning cysteine to phenylalanine, the CDR3 consists of 17 amino acids. Left in the record is the CDR3 DNA by itself, 51 bases read in frame from the first base. What the study reported, not specific to this receptor: The amount of clinical and demographic metadata varied by source and participant and was provided uncurated.

Input material: peripheral blood. This TCR was sampled from a woman in her twenties or thirties with acute or convalescent COVID-19. The sequence links TRBV24-1 to TRBJ1-6; the junction holds 7 bases that match TRBD1. The DNA sequence reads TGTGCCACCACGGTGACAGGGCGAAGCGAGGTAAATTCACCCCTCCACTTT. The translation is CATTVTGRSEVNSPLHF.